Listed here are 20 T cell receptor beta chains from one sample, sequenced in a study of blood T cell repertoires in COVID-19. TCRdb keeps only in-frame clones here, not all; method: immunoSEQ multiplex PCR. Seen here are some 58,000 clones, 80% to 90% observed once, and the top ten hold around 3.5%. The sample was peripheral blood. These receptor sequences come from a human donor in a cohort sampled during active COVID-19.

The V gene is TRBV30, the J gene TRBJ2-7; TRBD2 is a possible D gene (5 bases). Per the germline V gene, CDR1 is GTSNPN and CDR2 is SVGIG (reference sequence). Trimming took 5 bases from V and 3 from J, leaving 5 bases between them. This CDR3 contains 10 residues. CDR3 protein: CAWGSYEQYF. The CDR3 nucleotides read TGTGCCTGGGGGAGCTACGAGCAGTACTTC. The whole variable domain, remainder taken from reference TRBV30 and TRBJ2-7, is SQTIHQWPATLVQPVGSPLSLECTVEGTSNPNLYWYRQAAGRGLQLLFYSVGIGQISSEVPQNLSASRPQDRQFILSSKKLLLSDSGFYLCAWGSYEQYFGPGTRLTVT.

The chain recombines TRBV4-2 with TRBJ2-5; 7 bases line up with TRBD2. The CDR3 contains 17 residues. The V and J ends lost 4 bases and 5 bases, in that order; junction bases with no gene match: 16. Germline CDR1 and CDR2: LGHNA and YNFKEQ. CDR3 nucleotides: TGTGCCAGCAGCCCCCGCCGGGGGAGCGGGGTTTCGGAGACCCAGTACTTC. Translating it yields CASSPRRGSGVSETQYF.

The sample holds one count of this clone. The V call is TRBV6-6, the J call TRBJ1-1; possible D gene TRBD1, 5 bases. In germline, CDR1 is MNHNY, CDR2 SVGAGI (reference sequence). V gave up 7 bases and J gave up 1 base, with 10 bases separating them. The CDR3 loop spans 13 amino acids. In DNA, the CDR3 is TGTGCCAGCATAGCCGGGGGGAACACTGAAGCTTTCTTT. The encoded protein is CASIAGGNTEAFF.

V is TRBV10-2 and J is TRBJ1-5; TRBD1 might be the D (5 bases). V was shortened by 6 bases and J by 0 bases, with 15 bases between the two germline ends. Germline loops: CDR1 WSHSY, CDR2 SAAADI. This CDR3 contains 16 residues. CDR3 in amino acids: CASRGGPINSNQPQHF. CDR3 DNA: TGCGCCAGCAGGGGGGGACCGATTAATAGCAATCAGCCCCAGCATTTT.

The chain recombines TRBV5-1 with TRBJ1-4, with 8 bases matching TRBD1. Germline loops: CDR1 SGHRS, CDR2 YFSETQ. This CDR3 spans 15 amino acids. V lost 6 bases and J lost 7; bases outside the gene matches: 11. The CDR3 reads CASTTDGQGGEKLFF. CDR3 DNA: TGCGCCAGCACCACAGACGGACAGGGCGGTGAAAAACTGTTTTTT. Using reference TRBV5-1 and TRBJ1-4 for the parts outside the CDR3, the full variable domain is KAGVTQTPRYLIKTRGQQVTLSCSPISGHRSVSWYQQTPGQGLQFLFEYFSETQRNKGNFPGRFSGRQFSNSRSEMNVSTLELGDSALYLCASTTDGQGGEKLFFGSGTQLSVL.

This chain uses TRBV11-3 with TRBJ2-2, with TRBD1 matching over 8 bases. The trim removed 3 bases at V and 6 bases at J, leaving 3 bases unmatched. The CDR3 contains 14 residues. Germline-derived CDR1 and CDR2 are SGHNT and YENEEA. The CDR3 loop is CASSFQGAAGELFF. The CDR3 DNA follows: TGTGCCAGCAGCTTCCAGGGGGCCGCCGGGGAGCTGTTTTTT.

The chain couples TRBV7-3 to TRBJ2-1; no clear D gene. Trimming took off 1 base at V and 6 bases at J, with 7 bases between the two ends. The length of the CDR3 is 13 residues. CDR1 and CDR2 from the germline V gene are SGHTA and FQGTGA. The CDR3 DNA follows: TGTGCCAGCAGCTTAAGGCAAACCAATGAGCAGTTCTTC. Its protein product is CASSLRQTNEQFF. Using reference TRBV7-3 and TRBJ2-1 for the parts outside the CDR3, the full variable domain is GAGVSQTPSNKVTEKGKYVELRCDPISGHTALYWYRQSLGQGPEFLIYFQGTGAADDSGLPNDRFFAVRPEGSVSTLKIQRTERGDSAVYLCASSLRQTNEQFFGPGTRLTVL.

This rearrangement joins TRBV27 to TRBJ2-1, with a tentative D call TRBD2 (6 bases). Trimming removed 3 bases at V and 1 base at J, with 10 bases between. The germline V gene encodes CDR1 MNHEY and CDR2 SMNVEV (reference sequence). The CDR3 length is 15 residues. The DNA for the CDR3 is TGTGCCAGCAGTTTTCGGCGGGAATCCTACAATGAGCAGTTCTTC. Amino acids: CASSFRRESYNEQFF.

The chain is built from TRBV6-4 and TRBJ2-1; 9 bases line up with TRBD1. Germline CDR1 and CDR2: MRHNA and SNTAGT. The ends lost 2 bases at V and 4 bases at J; junction bases unmatched: 6. The CDR3 has 16 amino acids. The CDR3 region has the DNA TGTGCCAGCAGTGACACAACCGGGACAGGGTACAATGAGCAGTTCTTC. Translated: CASSDTTGTGYNEQFF.

The chain combines TRBV5-1 with TRBJ2-3, with D possibly TRBD1 on 5 matching bases. This CDR3 is 16 amino acids long. Germline V gives CDR1 SGHRS, CDR2 YFSETQ. V was cut by 4 bases and J by 0 bases, with 15 bases left in between. CDR3 in amino acids: CASSADRTTSTDTQYF. CDR3 in DNA: TGCGCCAGCAGCGCCGACAGAACTACTAGCACAGATACGCAGTATTTT.

Only a few counts were recorded for this clone. V gene TRBV19 combines with J gene TRBJ1-5; 7 positions agree with TRBD1. The germline gives CDR1 LNHDA, CDR2 SQIVND (reference sequence). Unmatched junction bases numbered 7, after V lost 3 bases and J lost 5 bases. The CDR3 consists of 15 residues. The CDR3 protein is CASSIAAGGYQPQHF. DNA of the CDR3: TGTGCCAGTAGTATTGCGGCAGGGGGATATCAGCCCCAGCATTTT.

The chain links TRBV13 to TRBJ2-5, with D maybe TRBD1 (5 bases). The V end was cut by 3 bases, the J end by 4 bases, with 18 bases between. The CDR3 is made up of 16 amino acids. The germline gives CDR1 PRHDT, CDR2 FYEKMQ (reference sequence). This CDR3 reads CASSFAFRVPGETQYF. The CDR3 DNA reads as TGTGCCAGCAGCTTTGCCTTCAGGGTACCTGGAGAGACCCAGTACTTC.

The gene calls are TRBV19 and TRBJ2-3, with D maybe TRBD1 (5 bases). Trimming took off 3 bases at V and 7 bases at J, with 8 bases between the two ends. The CDR3 totals 12 residues. CDR1 is LNHDA and CDR2 is SQIVND in the germline V gene (reference sequence). The CDR3 protein is CASSIWGHTQYF. The CDR3 DNA is TGTGCCAGTAGTATTTGGGGCCATACGCAGTATTTT.

The chain is built from TRBV11-2 and TRBJ1-1, with unresolved D. This CDR3 has 13 amino acids. The V and J ends lost 7 bases and 10 bases respectively, with 19 bases between them. Germline V lookup: CDR1 SGHAT, CDR2 FQNNGV. CDR3: CASTSGYFLGAFF. CDR3 coding DNA: TGTGCCAGCACGAGCGGGTATTTTCTCGGAGCTTTCTTT.

This chain connects TRBV9 to TRBJ1-2; D gene ambiguous. The V end was cut by 4 bases, the J end by 4 bases, with 8 bases between. This CDR3 is 12 amino acids long. Germline values: CDR1 SGDLS, CDR2 YYNGEE. CDR3 region: CASSTNSYGYTF. CDR3 nucleotide sequence: TGTGCCAGCAGCACAAACAGCTATGGCTACACCTTC.

This chain links TRBV5-1 with TRBJ2-3, with TRBD2 as a possible D gene (6 bases). V lost 5 bases and J 1 base, leaving 17 bases between the germline ends. Germline CDR1 reads SGHRS; CDR2 reads YFSETQ. This CDR3 region has 16 residues. The CDR3 loop is CASSNLVGGGTDTQYF. Here the CDR3 DNA reads TGCGCCAGCAGTAATCTAGTTGGCGGGGGCACAGATACGCAGTATTTT. Drawing the rest from reference TRBV5-1 and TRBJ2-3, the complete variable domain is KAGVTQTPRYLIKTRGQQVTLSCSPISGHRSVSWYQQTPGQGLQFLFEYFSETQRNKGNFPGRFSGRQFSNSRSEMNVSTLELGDSALYLCASSNLVGGGTDTQYFGPGTRLTVL.

V gene TRBV6-1 combines with J gene TRBJ2-7, with 11 bases lining up with TRBD2. This CDR3 has 15 amino acids. In germline, CDR1 is MNHNS, CDR2 SASEGT. The V and J ends lost 3 bases and 4 bases, in that order; junction bases with no gene match: 5. The CDR3 protein is CASSDPSGRRYEQYF. The CDR3 DNA follows: TGTGCCAGCAGTGACCCTAGCGGGAGGAGGTACGAGCAGTACTTC.

V usage is TRBV5-1 and J usage is TRBJ2-7, with 7 bases fitting TRBD2. Germline V lookup: CDR1 SGHRS, CDR2 YFSETQ. The CDR3 consists of 14 residues. The V segment lost 0 bases and the J segment 6 bases; nucleotides outside the gene matches: 6. This CDR3 is CASSLEGRGGEQYF. The CDR3 coding sequence is TGCGCCAGCAGCTTGGAGGGGAGGGGAGGCGAGCAGTACTTC.

The rearrangement links TRBV5-1 to TRBJ2-7; the match to TRBD2 covers 8 bases. This CDR3 is built from 14 residues. CDR1 and CDR2 from the germline V gene are SGHRS and YFSETQ. Trimming at V came to 0 bases and at J to 6 bases, leaving 5 bases not matched to a gene. CDR3 sequence (DNA): TGCGCCAGCAGCTTGGCGGGACTAGGGGTCGAGCAGTACTTC. Translating gives CASSLAGLGVEQYF. Combining the CDR3 with reference TRBV5-1 and TRBJ2-7 gives the whole variable domain KAGVTQTPRYLIKTRGQQVTLSCSPISGHRSVSWYQQTPGQGLQFLFEYFSETQRNKGNFPGRFSGRQFSNSRSEMNVSTLELGDSALYLCASSLAGLGVEQYFGPGTRLTVT.

The J gene is TRBJ2-3, the V gene TRBV6-2 or TRBV6-3; D is undetermined. V dropped 2 bases and J dropped 4 bases, with 7 bases sitting between them. The CDR3 is 13 amino acids. Germline V gene sequence: CDR1 MNHEY, CDR2 SVGEGT. DNA for the CDR3: TGTGCCAGCAGTTACCCTTTAGCAGATACGCAGTATTTT. Amino acid sequence: CASSYPLADTQYF.